A selection of T cell receptor beta chains follows, all from one sample in a study of blood T cells in healthy people across ages. TCRdb processed the 5' RACE reads anew with MiXCR; each CDR3 protein has one entry. The data hold approximately 670,000 distinct CDR3 sequences, with roughly two fifths observed a single time. Material for sequencing was blood. The receptors were sampled from an elderly man in good health. CDR3s leave out the opening cysteine and the closing phenylalanine or tryptophan.

CDR3 protein,V gene,J gene
ASSLVWEETQY,TRBV7-2,TRBJ2-5
ASSFRGPGEDTQY,TRBV4-2,TRBJ2-3
ASSVAGNTGELF,TRBV9,TRBJ2-2
ASSQSGTGYYEQY,TRBV16,TRBJ2-7
ATSRAGTDNEQF,TRBV15,TRBJ2-1
ATQGQGKGTEAF,TRBV24-1,TRBJ1-1
ASSLYMARGSTDTQY,TRBV12-3/TRBV12-4,TRBJ2-3
ASSEAQSGTATDTQY,TRBV2,TRBJ2-3
SASPPRGRTDTQY,TRBV20-1,TRBJ2-3
ASSSDSGFEQF,TRBV12-3/TRBV12-4,TRBJ2-1
AWSTGPNEKLF,TRBV30,TRBJ1-4
ASSTSGTGSYGYT,TRBV28,TRBJ1-2
ASSQDLGLAGDEQY,TRBV3-1,TRBJ2-7
ASSQDLQSSGYT,TRBV3-1,TRBJ1-2
ASSATTRGDTQY,TRBV6-1,TRBJ2-3
ASRFDGATNEKLF,TRBV7-2,TRBJ1-4
ASSGAGSNQPQH,TRBV12-3/TRBV12-4,TRBJ1-5
ASSGVGGDVGRLPQY,TRBV9,TRBJ2-5
ASRPNRGRNYGYT,TRBV7-2,TRBJ1-2
ASSQESGRTSGDAPPDTQY,TRBV4-3,TRBJ2-3
ASSQGVSEQY,TRBV3-1,TRBJ2-7
ASSRDWSGSYEQY,TRBV3-1,TRBJ2-7
SVESTVGTEAF,TRBV29-1,TRBJ1-1
ASSGTGQGARDTQY,TRBV7-2,TRBJ2-3
ASSLGRLAGRQETQY,TRBV11-3,TRBJ2-5
ASSRGQSNSGANVLT,TRBV6-1,TRBJ2-6
ASSSARQGLRHGYT,TRBV27,TRBJ1-2
ASSRPLARERNGYT,TRBV5-4,TRBJ1-2
ASSEGDKSRTDTQY,TRBV19,TRBJ2-3
SAVSRDRVIEQF,TRBV29-1,TRBJ2-1
ASSLQGGAGTGELF,TRBV3-1,TRBJ2-2
ASSSNRGGYGYT,TRBV7-2,TRBJ1-2
ATIKGTSSNQPQH,TRBV19,TRBJ1-5
ASSSLDGEKLF,TRBV6-2/TRBV6-3,TRBJ1-4
ASSAGPPGGGYT,TRBV12-3/TRBV12-4,TRBJ1-2
ASSLGGVDEQY,TRBV12-3/TRBV12-4,TRBJ2-7
ASSLAGRPGRYNEQF,TRBV5-1,TRBJ2-1
ASSYAGDTQY,TRBV6-2/TRBV6-3,TRBJ2-3
ASSSPPWAAPYEQY,TRBV28,TRBJ2-7
ASSLGDRGSTEAF,TRBV7-8,TRBJ1-1
ASSQDRDKAYNEQY,TRBV4-1,TRBJ2-5
ASSEEAVRSGANVLT,TRBV6-1,TRBJ2-6
ASSPSTGSYEQY,TRBV5-1,.
ASSYSRVANEQF,TRBV6-5,TRBJ2-1
ASSPGTHYEQY,TRBV9,TRBJ2-7
SLAGVTYNEQF,TRBV20-1,TRBJ2-1